Following are 20 T cell receptor beta chains from one sample sequenced in a study of chemoradiotherapy in HPV16-positive cancers. The assay was immunoSEQ multiplex PCR, and TCRdb's table has in-frame clones only and misses some. The repertoire holds around 4,800 clones, around 90% seen once, with 2.5% to 3.5% in the top ten. The sample was collected from a patient who underwent chemoradiotherapy. Receptors originate from a human donor with HPV-associated anogenital cancer.

The J gene is TRBJ1-3, the V gene TRBV1. TRBV1 is described as a pseudogene. This CDR3 contains 15 residues. The CDR3 loop is CTSSLGGKSGNTIYF. The CDR3 bases are TGCACCAGCAGCCTTGGAGGGAAATCTGGAAACACCATATATTTT.

This chain connects TRBV21-1 to TRBJ1-2; TRBD1 is taken as the D call from the table, unchecked against the DNA. TRBV21-1 is a pseudogene segment. The CDR3 spans 10 residues. In DNA form, the CDR3 reads TGTGCCAGCAGCAAGCCCAGGTACACCTTC. This translates into CASSKPRYTF.

The gene calls are TRBV5-1 and TRBJ1-2; 8 bases align to TRBD1. From germline, CDR1 is SGHRS and CDR2 YFSETQ. Trimming took 7 bases from V and 4 from J; bases not matched to a gene: 9. The CDR3 has 14 amino acids. CDR3 residues: CASGSHGQGYGYTF. Written as DNA, the CDR3 is TGCGCCAGCGGCTCCCATGGACAGGGCTATGGCTACACCTTC.

The gene calls are TRBV5-1 and TRBJ2-3; 10 bases fit TRBD2. The CDR3 extends over 16 amino acids. The V gene's germline CDR1 is SGHRS and CDR2 YFSETQ. The trim removed 3 bases at V and 2 bases at J, leaving 6 bases unmatched. The CDR3, as DNA: TGCGCCAGCAGCTACCGAGCGGGGGGGGCCACAGATACGCAGTATTTT. Translation gives CASSYRAGGATDTQYF.

This chain uses TRBV5-4 with TRBJ2-5; D possibly matches TRBD1 or TRBD2 (6 bases each). Between the trimmed V and J ends, which lost 4 bases and 5 bases, there was a span of 15 bases. Germline V gene data show CDR1 as SGHNT and CDR2 as YYREEE (reference sequence). The CDR3 is 14 residues long. DNA of the CDR3: TGTGCCAGCAGCGATCGGGGGCCCTTTGAGACCCAGTACTTC. This translates into CASSDRGPFETQYF.

This chain joins TRBV7-6 and TRBJ2-3; 9 bases align to TRBD1. CDR1 SGHVS and CDR2 FNYEAQ come from the germline V gene. After removal of 5 bases from V and 4 bases from J, the junction contained 4 bases not matched to a gene. This CDR3 has 14 amino acids. In nucleotides, the CDR3 is TGTGCCAGCAGCCGGGACAGGGTTGCAGATACGCAGTATTTT. This codes for CASSRDRVADTQYF.

The chain recombines TRBV5-4 with TRBJ1-2; D may be TRBD1 (6 bases). Germline V gene sequence: CDR1 SGHNT, CDR2 YYREEE (reference sequence). The CDR3 length is 14 residues. Trimming removed 4 bases at V and 7 bases at J, with 17 bases between. The CDR3 region is CASSPRTESGGYTF. DNA for the CDR3: TGTGCCAGCAGCCCCCGGACAGAATCGGGTGGCTACACCTTC.

The CDR3 nucleotides read TGTGCCAGCAGCCCCTCCCCCCGAAATGAGCAGTTCTTC. Translating gives CASSPSPRNEQFF. The J gene is TRBJ2-1, the V gene TRBV11-3; unclear D gene. This CDR3 is 13 amino acids long. Germline-derived CDR1 and CDR2 are SGHNT and YENEEA. With 5 bases removed from V and 7 bases from J, the gap between germline ends came to 12 bases.

This chain links TRBV19 with TRBJ1-2; 9 bases match TRBD1. V shed 8 bases, J shed 8 bases, and the junction held 6 bases outside the gene matches. CDR1 is LNHDA and CDR2 is SQIVND in the germline V gene (reference sequence). This CDR3 is 12 amino acids long. CDR3 protein: CASDDRGIGYTF. DNA for the CDR3: TGTGCCAGTGATGACAGGGGGATCGGCTACACCTTC.

This rearrangement joins TRBV7-2 to TRBJ2-2; D not resolved. Trimming took off 3 bases at V and 7 bases at J, with 9 bases between the two ends. The CDR3 covers 13 residues. The V gene's germline CDR1 is SGHTA and CDR2 FQGNSA. CDR3 protein: CASSFGWGGELFF. CDR3 nucleotides: TGTGCCAGCAGCTTTGGGTGGGGCGGGGAGCTGTTTTTT.

This clone was observed a few times. The chain couples TRBV7-6 to TRBJ2-5; the match to TRBD2 covers 11 bases. Germline CDR1 is SGHVS and CDR2 is FNYEAQ. The CDR3 is made up of 16 amino acids. Unmatched junction bases numbered 1, after V lost 0 bases and J lost 1 base. CDR3 nucleotides: TGTGCCAGCAGCTTAGCTAGCGGGAGGGCCCAAGAGACCCAGTACTTC. Amino acid sequence: CASSLASGRAQETQYF.

This chain joins TRBV30 and TRBJ2-7; tentatively, D is TRBD1 (5 bases). Trimming stripped 1 base from V and 1 base from J, with 8 bases between. The CDR3 is 13 residues long. CDR1 is GTSNPN, CDR2 SVGIG, per germline (reference sequence). This CDR3 reads CAWSAGYSYEQYF. The DNA of the CDR3 is TGTGCCTGGAGTGCAGGGTATTCCTACGAGCAGTACTTC.

The rearrangement joins TRBV27 to TRBJ1-6; a possible D gene is TRBD1 (6 bases). The germline V gene encodes CDR1 MNHEY and CDR2 SMNVEV (reference sequence). V gave up 5 bases and J gave up 4 bases, with 15 bases separating them. There are 16 residues in the CDR3. CDR3 residues: CASSGNGGAYNSPLHF. The CDR3 coding sequence is TGTGCCAGCAGTGGCAATGGGGGGGCTTATAATTCACCCCTCCACTTT.

This chain links TRBV7-8 with TRBJ2-5; TRBD2 matches at 10 bases. Near its end, the DNA agrees better with TRBJ2-7, so the J call may be wrong. CDR1 and CDR2 (germline): SGHVS, FQNEAQ. The CDR3 is 14 residues long. CDR3 residues: CASSYLAGVYEQYF. CDR3 sequence (DNA): TGTGCCAGCAGCTACCTAGCGGGAGTCTACGAGCAGTACTTC.

The chain couples TRBV6-4 to TRBJ2-1, with TRBD2 as a possible D gene (5 bases). Trimming cost V 0 bases and J 1 base, with 7 bases left between them. In germline, CDR1 is MRHNA, CDR2 SNTAGT. CDR3 length: 15 residues. The CDR3: CASSDSRESYNEQFF. The CDR3 DNA is TGTGCCAGCAGTGACTCGAGGGAATCCTACAATGAGCAGTTCTTC.

This chain joins TRBV27 and TRBJ2-1, with TRBD2 identical over 7 bases. Germline CDR1 MNHEY, CDR2 SMNVEV (reference sequence). The CDR3 has 21 residues. V dropped 3 bases and J dropped 6; count of bases not matched to a gene: 26. The CDR3 spells CASSLQGLVGEIPMARNEQFF. The DNA for the CDR3 is TGTGCCAGCAGTTTGCAAGGACTAGTGGGTGAGATTCCGATGGCGCGCAATGAGCAGTTCTTC.

This sequence joins TRBV4-2 and TRBJ1-1; D is possibly TRBD1 (6 bases). The CDR3 is 16 residues long. Germline V gives CDR1 LGHNA, CDR2 YNFKEQ. The ends were cut back, 2 bases at V and 3 bases at J, with 16 bases in the middle. CDR3 protein: CASSQPGVGADTEAFF. Written as DNA, the CDR3 is TGTGCCAGCAGCCAACCGGGGGTGGGGGCCGACACTGAAGCTTTCTTT.

In its sample, this clone was seen once. This sequence joins TRBV5-1 and TRBJ1-2; 7 nucleotides agree with TRBD1. CDR1 and CDR2 from the germline V gene are SGHRS and YFSETQ. V lost 1 base to trimming and J lost 8 bases; unmatched junction nucleotides: 8. The CDR3 runs to 14 residues. This CDR3 reads CASSLLGGGRGYTF. CDR3 bases: TGCGCCAGCAGCTTGTTAGGGGGCGGTCGGGGCTACACCTTC.

This clone was picked up one time. V is TRBV2 and J is TRBJ2-7; D remains ambiguous. Germline V gene data show CDR1 as SNHLY and CDR2 as FYNNEI. CDR3 length: 11 amino acids. Trimming cost V 2 bases and J 5 bases, with 4 bases left between them. CDR3 bases: TGTGCCAGCAGTGAACGAGACGAGCAGTACTTC. It is translated as CASSERDEQYF.

The gene calls are TRBV19 and TRBJ1-1; 7 bases map to TRBD1. In germline, CDR1 is LNHDA, CDR2 SQIVND (reference sequence). The ends lost 0 bases at V and 0 bases at J; junction bases unmatched: 4. CDR3 length equals 16 residues. The CDR3 reads CASSIDQGVLNTEAFF. CDR3 nucleotide sequence: TGTGCCAGTAGTATAGACCAGGGGGTATTGAACACTGAAGCTTTCTTT.